The source of this TCR beta chain is a study of blood T cell repertoires in COVID-19 (dated by TCRdb to about 2020). Regarding the research as a whole: Collaborator samples came from the United States, Italy and Spain and covered acute and convalescent phases of COVID-19. The prospective study material was composed of cDNA or gDNA derived from T cells, B-cell-depleted T cells, or PBMCs. The dataset comprised deeply sampled blood TCRbeta repertoires from subjects exposed to, actively infected with, or recovered from COVID-19. Where available, HLA class I and class II types were obtained from metadata supplied by the sample provider rather than from assay-based typing. The repertoires were released in a freely available public database intended as a resource for research on the immune response to SARS-CoV-2. The samples were drawn from the first 160 participants of the ongoing ImmuneRACE study and from more than 1,000 subjects provided by 6 global collaborators. Sample metadata almost always included a de-identified subject ID, COVID-19 status, age in years and sex.

On this clone itself: The antigen it binds to is not known. The input lacks base qualities; no much larger clone sits a single base away.

The study at large found these results: The quantity of clinical and demographic metadata differed by source and by participant and was supplied without curation.

TCRbeta CDR3 regions were amplified from genomic DNA by means of the immunoSEQ Assay, a bias-controlled multiplex PCR. The original pipeline was this. Nucleated cell counts per sample were estimated from amplification of reference gene primers within the assay. To quantify the absolute abundance of each unique TCRbeta CDR3 rearrangement, sequence reads were collapsed and filtered. For each sample, productive Simpson clonality was calculated as the square root of Simpson's diversity index across productive rearrangements. Imported from immuneACCESS, the table was reduced by TCRdb to in-frame sequences with V and J called. These copies leave out some clones; in studies compared against another copy, an unresolved V gene accounts for under half, and the cause of the remainder is not known. The V and J calls and clone size come from that table; D and trimming were worked out from the DNA. For this sample there are some 19,000 clones; 70% to 90% appear just once. Jointly, the top ten make up around 67% of the sample.

Whole blood was collected in K2EDTA tubes by collaborating institutions according to the institutions' own protocols. For TCRbeta analysis, collaborator samples were shipped as frozen whole blood, as isolated PBMCs, or as DNA extracted from either sample type. The trim is 7 bases for V and 3 bases for J, with a gap of 8 bases between the germline ends. The CDR3 measures 12 amino acids from cysteine to phenylalanine. The retained sequence is limited to the CDR3, 36 bases, with the frame set at the first base. The germline V gene encodes CDR1 MDHEN and CDR2 SYDVKM. The origin of this receptor is a man older than 75 with acute or convalescent COVID-19. Sample: peripheral blood. Recombination connected TRBV28 to TRBJ2-3, with a tentative D gene TRBD1 over 5 matching bases. At the DNA level, the sequence is TGTGCCAGCAAGACAGCTACAGATACGCAGTATTTT. Its coded protein is CASKTATDTQYF.